This TCR beta chain was recorded in a study of cytomegalovirus exposure and HLA in healthy donors. About the research overall: A prior analysis found fewer than 120 million unique TCR beta sequences from 150 million to 200 million T cells.

Findings and caveats of the study: A missense variant in DCLRE1C was later tied to TCR beta V- and J-gene trimming. Later work found most CMV-associated TCR beta chains apparently HLA-restricted.

The sample holds one count of this clone. Its antigen remains unknown. Primers included in the PCR were 60 Vbeta and 13 Jbeta primers. The protocol was immunoSEQ multiplex PCR, while the TCRdb copy is restricted to in-frame clones and leaves out a portion. Here the sample spans about 140,000 clones, around 70% being singletons. CDR1 is SGHVS, CDR2 FNYEAQ, per germline. This CDR3 is 13 amino acids long. Trimming left V 5 bases short and J 12 bases short, with 17 bases between. The sample consisted of PBMCs. The receptor comes from a man aged 35-49 years in good health and CMV-seronegative. J is TRBJ2-1 and V is TRBV7-6, with D possibly being TRBD2 (6 bases). The CDR3 bases are TGTGCCAGCAGCCCGCAGACTAGTTTAGGGCAGTTCTTC. Its protein is CASSPQTSLGQFF.